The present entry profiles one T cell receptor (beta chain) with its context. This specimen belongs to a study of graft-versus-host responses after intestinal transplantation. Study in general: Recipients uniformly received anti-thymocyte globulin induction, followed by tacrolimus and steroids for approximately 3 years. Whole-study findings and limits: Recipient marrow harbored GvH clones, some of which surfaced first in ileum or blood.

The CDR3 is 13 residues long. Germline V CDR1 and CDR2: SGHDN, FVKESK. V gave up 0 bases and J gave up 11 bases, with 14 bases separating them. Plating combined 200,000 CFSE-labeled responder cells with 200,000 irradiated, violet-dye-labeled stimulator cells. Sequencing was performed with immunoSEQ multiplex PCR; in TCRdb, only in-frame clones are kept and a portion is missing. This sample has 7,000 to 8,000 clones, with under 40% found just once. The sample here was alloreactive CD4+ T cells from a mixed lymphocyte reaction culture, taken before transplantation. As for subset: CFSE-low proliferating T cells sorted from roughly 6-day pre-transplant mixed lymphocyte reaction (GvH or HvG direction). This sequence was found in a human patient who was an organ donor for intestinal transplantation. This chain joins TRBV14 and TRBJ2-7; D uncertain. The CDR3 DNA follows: TGTGCCAGCAGCCAAGATCTAGGAACTCGGAAGTACTTC. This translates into CASSQDLGTRKYF.